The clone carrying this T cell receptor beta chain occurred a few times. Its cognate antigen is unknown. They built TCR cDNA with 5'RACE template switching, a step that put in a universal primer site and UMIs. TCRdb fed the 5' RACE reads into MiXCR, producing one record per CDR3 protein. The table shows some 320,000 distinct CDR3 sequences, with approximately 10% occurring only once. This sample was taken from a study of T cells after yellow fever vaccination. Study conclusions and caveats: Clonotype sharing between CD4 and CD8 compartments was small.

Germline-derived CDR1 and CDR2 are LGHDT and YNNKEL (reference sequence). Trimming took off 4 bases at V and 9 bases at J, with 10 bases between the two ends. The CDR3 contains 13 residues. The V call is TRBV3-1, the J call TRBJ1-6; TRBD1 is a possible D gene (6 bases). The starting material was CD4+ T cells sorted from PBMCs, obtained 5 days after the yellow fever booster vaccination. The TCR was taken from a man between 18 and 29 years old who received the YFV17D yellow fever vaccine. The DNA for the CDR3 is TGTGCCAGCAGCCGGGGGCTGGGTTCACCCCTCCACTTT. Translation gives CASSRGLGSPLHF.